The 12 T cell receptor beta chains in this list originate from one sample, sequenced in a study of blood T cell dynamics during melanoma immunotherapy. TCRdb's table, derived via immunoSEQ multiplex PCR, lists solely in-frame clones and lacks some. The table records roughly 14,000 clones, around 83% of them present only once. The sample's time point: pre-treatment baseline. The input for sequencing was blood, taken from a patient treated with checkpoint blockade. The source of these receptors is a human donor with melanoma.

The chain recombines TRBV7-2 with TRBJ1-1; no clear D. Trimming removed 0 bases from V and 1 base from J, with 6 bases in between. This CDR3 has 14 amino acids. Germline V gene data show CDR1 as SGHTA and CDR2 as FQGNSA. The CDR3 DNA reads as TGTGCCAGCAGCTTAGCGCTAGGGAACACTGAAGCTTTCTTT. Protein: CASSLALGNTEAFF.

This clone was observed a few times. The rearrangement links TRBV19 to TRBJ1-3; the D is unclear. The CDR3 is 15 amino acids. Per germline, CDR1 LNHDA and CDR2 SQIVND (reference sequence). Trimming took off 5 bases at V and 1 base at J, with 12 bases between the two ends. As DNA, the CDR3 is TGTGCCAGTAGTTATCCGGACTCGTCTGGAAACACCATATATTTT. Translation gives CASSYPDSSGNTIYF.

The chain recombines TRBV5-1 with TRBJ2-1; 12 bases align to TRBD2. This CDR3 spans 16 amino acids. V lost 4 bases and J lost 7; bases outside the gene matches: 9. The germline V gene encodes CDR1 SGHRS and CDR2 YFSETQ. CDR3 DNA sequence: TGCGCCAGCAGCCCGTCTAGCGGGGGGGCCAGGAATGAGCAGTTCTTC. Encoded protein: CASSPSSGGARNEQFF.

V usage is TRBV7-9 and J usage is TRBJ2-5, with 9 bases aligning to TRBD1. This CDR3 is built from 15 residues. Trimming took 2 bases from V and 4 from J; bases not matched to a gene: 5. CDR1 SEHNR and CDR2 FQNEAQ come from the germline V gene (reference sequence). The CDR3 region is CASSLMGTGRETQYF. The CDR3 nucleotides are TGTGCCAGCAGCTTAATGGGGACAGGGCGAGAGACCCAGTACTTC.

The chain recombines TRBV19 with TRBJ1-2; D is uncertain. CDR3 size: 13 residues. Germline-derived CDR1 and CDR2 are LNHDA and SQIVND (reference sequence). V was pared by 4 bases and J by 2 bases, with 8 bases between. DNA of the CDR3: TGTGCCAGTAGTACCGACCAGAACTATGGCTACACCTTC. Encoded protein: CASSTDQNYGYTF.

This chain links TRBV9 with TRBJ1-2, with D tentatively TRBD1 (5 bases). This CDR3 spans 14 amino acids. The germline V and J ends were trimmed by 0 bases and 7 bases, with 13 bases remaining between them. CDR1 is SGDLS, CDR2 YYNGEE, per germline. This chain's CDR3 is CASSVATGPSGYTF. In DNA, the CDR3 is TGTGCCAGCAGCGTAGCTACAGGCCCAAGTGGCTACACCTTC. Supplemented by reference TRBV9 and TRBJ1-2, the full variable domain reads DSGVTQTPKHLITATGQRVTLRCSPRSGDLSVYWYQQSLDQGLQFLIQYYNGEERAKGNILERFSAQQFPDLHSELNLSSLELGDSALYFCASSVATGPSGYTFGSGTRLTVV.

The chain has TRBV6-1 and TRBJ2-5; either TRBD1 or TRBD2 may supply D (5 bases each). There are 14 residues in the CDR3. Germline loops: CDR1 MNHNS, CDR2 SASEGT. Trimming took off 7 bases at V and 0 bases at J, with 12 bases between the two ends. In DNA form, the CDR3 reads TGTGCCAGCACCCGAGGGGTGTACCAAGAGACCCAGTACTTC. It codes for CASTRGVYQETQYF.

This chain uses TRBV7-2 with TRBJ2-3; 10 bases are shared with TRBD2. In germline, CDR1 is SGHTA, CDR2 FQGNSA. This CDR3 has 14 residues. V dropped 3 bases and J dropped 6; count of bases not matched to a gene: 3. CDR3 loop: CASSLGLAFDTQYF. The CDR3 nucleotides are TGTGCCAGCAGCTTGGGACTAGCGTTCGATACGCAGTATTTT.

The chain uses TRBV18 and TRBJ2-3; TRBD2 agrees at 7 bases. This CDR3 has 14 residues. The V gene's germline CDR1 is KGHSH and CDR2 LQKENI. V shed 0 bases and J 4 bases; nucleotides not matched to a gene: 1. CDR3 loop: CASSPPSGADTQYF. CDR3 bases: TGTGCCAGCTCACCACCCAGCGGGGCAGATACGCAGTATTTT.

The chain has TRBV2 and TRBJ2-4; D gene uncertain. This CDR3 is built from 14 residues. Germline V gene data show CDR1 as SNHLY and CDR2 as FYNNEI. The V end was cut by 6 bases, the J end by 0 bases, with 9 bases between. The CDR3 protein is CASSGALAKNIQYF. Written as DNA, the CDR3 is TGTGCCAGCAGCGGAGCCCTAGCCAAAAACATTCAGTACTTC.

V and J are TRBV6-1 and TRBJ2-5, with TRBD1 matching 8 bases. With the DNA end fitting TRBJ2-7 better, the J assignment may be wrong. CDR1 and CDR2 (germline): MNHNS, SASEGT. The CDR3 loop spans 14 amino acids. This CDR3 is CASSVDYGTGEQYF. Written as DNA, the CDR3 is TGTGCCAGCAGTGTCGACTATGGGACAGGCGAGCAGTACTTC.

The CDR3, as DNA: TGTGCCTGGAGCTCGCGGGAGCGCCCCTACAATGAGCAGTTCTTC. It is translated as CAWSSRERPYNEQFF. The J gene is TRBJ2-1, the V gene TRBV30; 7 bases line up with TRBD2. The V segment lost 3 bases and the J segment 2 bases; nucleotides outside the gene matches: 7. Germline loops: CDR1 GTSNPN, CDR2 SVGIG (reference sequence). The CDR3 contains 15 residues.